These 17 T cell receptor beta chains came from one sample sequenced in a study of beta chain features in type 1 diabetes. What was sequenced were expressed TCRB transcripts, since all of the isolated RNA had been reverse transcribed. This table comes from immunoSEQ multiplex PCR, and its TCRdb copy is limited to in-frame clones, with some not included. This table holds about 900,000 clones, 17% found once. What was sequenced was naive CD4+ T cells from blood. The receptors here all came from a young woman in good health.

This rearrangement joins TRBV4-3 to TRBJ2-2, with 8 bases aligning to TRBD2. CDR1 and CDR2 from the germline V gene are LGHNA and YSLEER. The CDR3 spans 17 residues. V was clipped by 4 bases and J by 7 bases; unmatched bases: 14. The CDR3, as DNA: TGCGCCAGCAGCCCCGCACGTAGCGGGACCTTCCTCGGGGAGCTGTTTTTT. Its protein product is CASSPARSGTFLGELFF.

In DNA form, the CDR3 reads TGTGCCAGCAGCTCTAGGGCTAGGACTAGCGGGAGCACTCCCTACAATGAGCAGTTCTTC. Translated: CASSSRARTSGSTPYNEQFF. The V call is TRBV5-4, the J call TRBJ2-1; 13 nucleotides agree with TRBD2. J was trimmed by 2 bases and V by 3 bases; bases with no gene match: 14. Germline CDR1 is SGHNT and CDR2 is YYREEE (reference sequence). The CDR3 length is 20 residues.

The CDR3 DNA sequence: TGTGCCAGCAGTTTAAGGGACCCCTCCCGGGGCTACACCTTC. The encoded protein is CASSLRDPSRGYTF. The chain is built from TRBV28 and TRBJ1-2; D might be TRBD1 (5 bases). Trimming removed 2 bases at V and 8 bases at J, with 15 bases between. Germline assignment: CDR1 MDHEN and CDR2 SYDVKM. This CDR3 is 14 amino acids long.

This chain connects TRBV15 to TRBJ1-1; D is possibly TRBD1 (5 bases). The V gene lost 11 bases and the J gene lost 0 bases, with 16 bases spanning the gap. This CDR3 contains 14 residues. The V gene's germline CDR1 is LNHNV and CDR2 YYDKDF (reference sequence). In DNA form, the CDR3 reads TGTGCCGCGGGAGGGCAGGGATTGAACACTGAAGCTTTCTTT. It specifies CAAGGQGLNTEAFF.

The CDR3 nucleotides read TGTGCCAGCAGCCCACGTGAGGGGGGAAAAAACATTCAGTACTTC. Amino acids: CASSPREGGKNIQYF. The gene calls are TRBV11-2 and TRBJ2-4; D is perhaps TRBD1 or TRBD2 (6 bases each). This CDR3 comprises 15 residues. The ends were cut back, 5 bases at V and 4 bases at J, with 15 bases in the middle. CDR1 SGHAT and CDR2 FQNNGV come from the germline V gene.

CDR3 DNA: TGTGCCAGCAAACTAGCATCTAACGTCTACAATGAGCAGTTCTTC. Translated, it gives CASKLASNVYNEQFF. The chain links TRBV2 to TRBJ2-1, with a possible D match to TRBD2 (6 bases). This CDR3 is built from 15 residues. Germline V CDR1 and CDR2: SNHLY, FYNNEI. Trimming shortened V by 7 bases and J by 3 bases, and 16 bases separated the two germline ends.

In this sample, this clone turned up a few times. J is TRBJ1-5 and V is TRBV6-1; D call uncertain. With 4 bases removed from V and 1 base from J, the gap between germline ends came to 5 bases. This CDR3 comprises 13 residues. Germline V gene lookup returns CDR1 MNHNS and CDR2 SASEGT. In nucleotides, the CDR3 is TGTGCCAGCAGTGTCGGCAGCAATCAGCCCCAGCATTTT. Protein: CASSVGSNQPQHF.

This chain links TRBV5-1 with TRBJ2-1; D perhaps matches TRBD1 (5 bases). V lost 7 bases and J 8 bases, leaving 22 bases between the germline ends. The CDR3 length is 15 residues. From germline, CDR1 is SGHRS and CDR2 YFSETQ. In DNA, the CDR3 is TGCGCCAGCTCGCCATTTGGTTCAGGGCGGTATGAGCAGTTCTTC. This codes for CASSPFGSGRYEQFF.

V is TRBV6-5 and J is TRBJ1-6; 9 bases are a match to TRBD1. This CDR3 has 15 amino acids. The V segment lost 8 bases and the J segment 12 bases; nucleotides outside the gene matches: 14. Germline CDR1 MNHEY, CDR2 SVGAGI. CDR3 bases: TGTGCCAGCCGCCGCGACGGACAGGGGTGGCAACCCCTCCACTTT. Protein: CASRRDGQGWQPLHF.

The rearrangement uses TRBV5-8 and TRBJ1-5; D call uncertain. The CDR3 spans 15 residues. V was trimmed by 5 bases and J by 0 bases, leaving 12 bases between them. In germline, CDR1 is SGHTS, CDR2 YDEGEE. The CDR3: CASSLTSFSNQPQHF. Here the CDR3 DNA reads TGTGCCAGCAGTTTGACATCCTTTAGCAATCAGCCCCAGCATTTT.

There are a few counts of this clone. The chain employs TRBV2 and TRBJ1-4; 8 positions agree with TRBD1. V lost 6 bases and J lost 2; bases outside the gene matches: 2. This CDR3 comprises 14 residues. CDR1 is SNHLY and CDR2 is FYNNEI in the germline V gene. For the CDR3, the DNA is TGTGCCAGCAGAACAGGGGGGACTAATGAAAAACTGTTTTTT. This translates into CASRTGGTNEKLFF.

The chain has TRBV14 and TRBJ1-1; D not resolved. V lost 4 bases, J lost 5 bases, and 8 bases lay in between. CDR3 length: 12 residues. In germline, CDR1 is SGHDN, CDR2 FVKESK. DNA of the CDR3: TGTGCCAGCAGCCCCGGGTGGACTGAAGCTTTCTTT. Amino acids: CASSPGWTEAFF.

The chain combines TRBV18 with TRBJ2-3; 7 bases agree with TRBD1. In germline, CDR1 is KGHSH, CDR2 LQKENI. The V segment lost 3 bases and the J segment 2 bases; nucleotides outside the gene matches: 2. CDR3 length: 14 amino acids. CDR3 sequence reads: CASSPGQFTDTQYF. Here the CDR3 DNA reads TGTGCCAGCTCACCGGGACAGTTCACAGATACGCAGTATTTT.

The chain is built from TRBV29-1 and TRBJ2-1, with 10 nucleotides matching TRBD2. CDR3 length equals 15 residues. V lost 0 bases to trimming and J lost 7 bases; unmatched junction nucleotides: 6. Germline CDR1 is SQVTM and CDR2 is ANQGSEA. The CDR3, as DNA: TGCAGCGTTGAAGATAGCGGGAGGACCAGGAATGAGCAGTTCTTC. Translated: CSVEDSGRTRNEQFF.

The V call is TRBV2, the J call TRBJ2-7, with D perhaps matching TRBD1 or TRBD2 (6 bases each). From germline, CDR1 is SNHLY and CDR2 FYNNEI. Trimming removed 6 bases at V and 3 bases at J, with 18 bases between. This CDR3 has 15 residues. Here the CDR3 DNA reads TGTGCCAGCAGGAGGGGGGCCCGGGTACTCTACGAGCAGTACTTC. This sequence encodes CASRRGARVLYEQYF.

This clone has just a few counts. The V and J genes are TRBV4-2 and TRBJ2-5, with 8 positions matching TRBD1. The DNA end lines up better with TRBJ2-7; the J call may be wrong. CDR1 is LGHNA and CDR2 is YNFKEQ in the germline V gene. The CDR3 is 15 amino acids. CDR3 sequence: CASSQARDRSYEQYF. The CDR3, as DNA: TGTGCCAGCAGCCAAGCCCGGGACAGGAGCTACGAGCAGTACTTC.

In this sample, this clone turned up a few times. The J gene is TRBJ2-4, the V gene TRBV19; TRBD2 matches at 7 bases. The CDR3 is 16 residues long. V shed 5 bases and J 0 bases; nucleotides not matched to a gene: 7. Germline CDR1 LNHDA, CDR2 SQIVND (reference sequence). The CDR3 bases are TGTGCCAGTAGTCTCGGGACTACACTAGCCAAAAACATTCAGTACTTC. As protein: CASSLGTTLAKNIQYF.